A single sample gave rise to the 31 T cell receptor beta chains below, sequenced in a study of T cells in Graves' hyperthyroidism and ophthalmopathy. TCR beta CDR3 regions were amplified from RNA transcripts. First-round RT-PCR with HTBI primers amplified the TCR CDR3 region. TCRdb reprocessed the multiplex PCR reads with MiXCR, giving one entry per CDR3 protein. Of fewer than 450,000 distinct CDR3 sequences listed, about a sixth are singletons. The sample comprised blood. The receptors derive from a woman aged 25 to 39 with Graves' hyperthyroidism that later progressed to Graves' ophthalmopathy.

This clonotype occurred many times. The V call is TRBV11-2, the J call TRBJ2-5, with D possibly being TRBD1 (6 bases). V lost 5 bases and J 0 bases, leaving 10 bases between the germline ends. Germline CDR1 is SGHAT and CDR2 is FQNNGV. This CDR3 comprises 14 residues. CDR3 loop: CASSQDSYQETQYF. As DNA, the CDR3 is TGTGCCAGCAGCCAGGACAGCTACCAAGAGACCCAGTACTTC.

The sample holds a few counts of this clonotype. In DNA, the CDR3 is TGTGCCAGCAGTTTATACGGGGCGGGCTATGGCTACACCTTC. This encodes CASSLYGAGYGYTF. The chain links TRBV27 to TRBJ1-2, with a tentative D call TRBD1 (5 bases). The germline gives CDR1 MNHEY, CDR2 SMNVEV (reference sequence). V was trimmed by 1 base and J by 4 bases, leaving 10 bases between them. The CDR3 runs 14 residues.

The chain links TRBV6-2 or TRBV6-3 to TRBJ1-5; D is unresolved. The CDR3 runs 15 residues. V was pared by 5 bases and J by 4 bases, with 15 bases between. CDR1 is MNHEY, CDR2 SVGEGT, per germline. Here the CDR3 DNA reads TGTGCCAGCAGTAGACATCAAGGGAGTAATCAGCCCCAGCATTTT. This sequence encodes CASSRHQGSNQPQHF.

As DNA, the CDR3 is TGTGCCAGCAGCCAAGCGACAGCCCTTAATTCACCCCTCCACTTT. Protein product: CASSQATALNSPLHF. The V and J genes are TRBV3-1 and TRBJ1-6; D might be TRBD1 (5 bases). Germline CDR1 LGHDT, CDR2 YNNKEL (reference sequence). The germline V and J ends were trimmed by 1 base and 6 bases, with 10 bases remaining between them. The CDR3 totals 15 residues.

Many counts were recorded for this clonotype. The chain links TRBV28 to TRBJ2-3; 13 bases map to TRBD2. Germline CDR1 and CDR2: MDHEN and SYDVKM. CDR3 length: 17 residues. Germline trimming cut 4 bases from V and 3 bases from J; bases unmatched to any gene: 7. The CDR3 loop reads CASSSTSGRAETDTQYF. CDR3 DNA: TGTGCCAGCAGTTCCACTAGCGGGAGGGCGGAGACAGATACGCAGTATTTT.

This rearrangement joins TRBV7-2 to TRBJ1-2; TRBD1 matches at 9 bases. CDR3 length equals 16 residues. V trimming: 2 bases; J trimming: 5 bases; junction bases outside the gene matches: 9. Germline lookup yields CDR1 SGHTA and CDR2 FQGNSA. The CDR3 region has the DNA TGTGCCAGCAGCTTATACCAGCCGGGACAGGGTTATGGCTACACCTTC. Amino acid sequence: CASSLYQPGQGYGYTF. The complete variable domain, with remaining parts taken from reference TRBV7-2 and TRBJ1-2, reads GAGVSQSPSNKVTEKGKDVELRCDPISGHTALYWYRQSLGQGLEFLIYFQGNSAPDKSGLPSDRFSAERTGGSVSTLTIQRTQQEDSAVYLCASSLYQPGQGYGYTFGSGTRLTVV.

This clonotype has a count of ten or more. The chain recombines TRBV10-3 with TRBJ1-1; 7 nucleotides line up with TRBD1. From germline, CDR1 is ENHRY and CDR2 SYGVKD. Germline trimming cut 2 bases from V and 4 bases from J; bases unmatched to any gene: 7. The length of the CDR3 is 15 residues. The CDR3 reads CAISELGTVSTEAFF. The CDR3, as DNA: TGTGCCATCAGTGAGCTCGGGACAGTGTCCACTGAAGCTTTCTTT.

The V call is TRBV3-1, the J call TRBJ1-3; no definite D call. Germline V gene sequence: CDR1 LGHDT, CDR2 YNNKEL (reference sequence). V gave up 1 base and J gave up 0 bases, with 7 bases separating them. The CDR3 spans 15 residues. CDR3 DNA sequence: TGTGCCAGCAGCCAAGGCGTGAGCTCTGGAAACACCATATATTTT. Translated: CASSQGVSSGNTIYF. Variable domain in full (rest from reference TRBV3-1 and TRBJ1-3): DTAVSQTPKYLVTQMGNDKSIKCEQNLGHDTMYWYKQDSKKFLKIMFSYNNKELIINETVPNRFSPKSPDKAHLNLHINSLELGDSAVYFCASSQGVSSGNTIYFGEGSWLTVV.

This clonotype was counted at least ten times. The chain combines TRBV15 with TRBJ1-2; the match to TRBD1 covers 10 bases. The germline gives CDR1 LNHNV, CDR2 YYDKDF (reference sequence). The V gene end was trimmed by 5 bases and the J gene end by 7 bases; junction bases not matched to a gene: 10. The CDR3 is made up of 15 amino acids. CDR3 residues: CATSSTTGGLGGYTF. Here the CDR3 DNA reads TGTGCCACCAGCTCAACGACAGGGGGCTTAGGTGGCTACACCTTC.

Many counts were recorded for this clonotype. This rearrangement joins TRBV24-1 to TRBJ2-5; 7 positions match TRBD1. The CDR3 covers 12 residues. V lost 12 bases to trimming and J lost 3 bases; unmatched junction nucleotides: 6. Germline CDR1 is KGHDR and CDR2 is SFDVKD. This CDR3 reads CASGQDEETQYF. CDR3 bases: TGTGCCTCAGGACAGGATGAAGAGACCCAGTACTTC.

The sample holds many counts of this clonotype. The CDR3: CASSPRGDYGYTF. CDR3 nucleotide sequence: TGTGCCAGCAGCCCGCGGGGGGACTATGGCTACACCTTC. The chain joins TRBV7-8 to TRBJ1-2; D is perhaps TRBD1 (5 bases). The CDR3 runs 13 residues. Trimming took off 5 bases at V and 3 bases at J, with 10 bases between the two ends. CDR1 is SGHVS, CDR2 FQNEAQ, per germline.

J is TRBJ1-1 and V is TRBV5-4; 12 bases map to TRBD1. The CDR3 is 15 residues long. Germline V gene lookup returns CDR1 SGHNT and CDR2 YYREEE (reference sequence). The V segment lost 4 bases and the J segment 4 bases; nucleotides outside the gene matches: 5. The CDR3 sequence is CASSPGTGGPTEAFF. For the CDR3, the DNA is TGTGCCAGCAGCCCCGGGACAGGGGGCCCCACTGAAGCTTTCTTT.

The chain recombines TRBV20-1 with TRBJ2-3; D is tentatively TRBD1 or TRBD2 (5 bases each). Trimming removed 0 bases from V and 5 bases from J, with 15 bases in between. The CDR3 runs 15 residues. The V gene's germline CDR1 is DFQATT and CDR2 SNEGSKA (reference sequence). This CDR3 is CSARDYLQGVDTQYF. CDR3 DNA sequence: TGCAGTGCTAGAGATTATTTGCAGGGAGTAGATACGCAGTATTTT.

The table lists this clonotype with many counts. This rearrangement joins TRBV7-9 to TRBJ2-5; 7 positions match TRBD2. CDR3 length: 15 amino acids. After removal of 11 bases from V and 2 bases from J, the junction contained 14 bases not matched to a gene. Germline-derived CDR1 and CDR2 are SEHNR and FQNEAQ (reference sequence). CDR3 residues: CASALERGHQETQYF. The DNA for the CDR3 is TGTGCCTCAGCTCTAGAGCGGGGCCATCAAGAGACCCAGTACTTC.

This clonotype came up many times. The chain joins TRBV12-3 or TRBV12-4 to TRBJ1-1, with D unresolved. The V and J ends lost 4 bases and 8 bases respectively, with 8 bases between them. The CDR3 runs 11 residues. This chain's CDR3 is CASSSVAEAFF. The CDR3 nucleotides read TGTGCCAGCAGTTCAGTCGCCGAAGCTTTCTTT.

Ten or more counts support this clonotype. The rearrangement joins TRBV4-1 to TRBJ2-1; the match to TRBD2 covers 9 bases. This CDR3 spans 17 amino acids. Germline V gene data show CDR1 as MGHRA and CDR2 as YSYEKL. The junction had 9 bases not matched to a gene; V was cut back by 1 base and J by 5 bases. CDR3 DNA: TGCGCCAGCAGCCAAGTGACGAGACTAGCGGCGGACAATGAGCAGTTCTTC. Protein: CASSQVTRLAADNEQFF.

This chain uses TRBV2 with TRBJ1-2; possibly TRBD1 for D (5 bases). Germline CDR1 reads SNHLY; CDR2 reads FYNNEI. Trimming took off 0 bases at V and 4 bases at J, with 12 bases between the two ends. The length of the CDR3 is 15 residues. In DNA form, the CDR3 reads TGTGCCAGCAGTGAAGCCGCAAGGGGTGGCTATGGCTACACCTTC. It encodes CASSEAARGGYGYTF.

In regard to this clonotype: Because it lacks the conserved phenylalanine or tryptophan at the end, this CDR3 is likely a read error. V usage is TRBV19 and J usage is TRBJ1-6; 9 bases agree with TRBD1. CDR1 LNHDA and CDR2 SQIVND come from the germline V gene (reference sequence). V lost 9 bases to trimming and J lost 7 bases; unmatched junction nucleotides: 7. CDR3 length equals 14 residues. DNA for the CDR3: TGTGCCAGCGGAAGGACAGGGGAAAATTCACCCCTCCACCTT. Translating gives CASGRTGENSPLHL.

In this sample, this clonotype turned up many times. The chain employs TRBV11-1 and TRBJ2-5; D is unresolved. CDR3 length equals 13 residues. Deletions cut 3 bases from V and 3 bases from J, with 8 bases between. In germline, CDR1 is SGHAT, CDR2 FQDESV (reference sequence). The CDR3 is CASSFDNEETQYF. CDR3 bases: TGTGCCAGCAGCTTCGACAATGAAGAGACCCAGTACTTC.

This clonotype has ten or more counts. The chain has TRBV27 and TRBJ2-7; 10 bases match TRBD1. Germline V gene sequence: CDR1 MNHEY, CDR2 SMNVEV (reference sequence). The CDR3 has 16 residues. Unmatched junction bases numbered 8, after V lost 5 bases and J lost 1 base. The CDR3 protein is CASSAGQGDRSYEQYF. The DNA of the CDR3 is TGTGCCAGCAGTGCCGGACAGGGGGATAGGTCCTACGAGCAGTACTTC.

This clonotype was observed many times. The rearrangement uses TRBV2 and TRBJ2-7; a weak D match, TRBD1 (6 bases). The V end lost 5 bases, the J end lost 2 bases, and 10 bases lay between the germline ends. The CDR3 loop spans 13 amino acids. The germline V gene encodes CDR1 SNHLY and CDR2 FYNNEI. The CDR3 sequence is CASSTDSTYEQYF. CDR3 in DNA: TGTGCCAGCAGTACGGACAGCACCTACGAGCAGTACTTC.

Concerning this clonotype itself: The junction does not match germline at one end; this may be a read error. The rearrangement links TRBV5-1 to TRBJ1-1; tentative D call: TRBD1 (5 bases). The germline gives CDR1 SGHRS, CDR2 YFSETQ. CDR3 length: 14 residues. The CDR3 sequence is CASSSGRVNTEASF. The CDR3 coding sequence is TGCGCCAGCAGCTCTGGCAGGGTGAACACTGAAGCTTCCTTT.

The rearrangement joins TRBV7-2 to TRBJ2-5; D remains unclear. Germline V gives CDR1 SGHTA, CDR2 FQGNSA. The V gene lost 2 bases and the J gene lost 1 base, with 11 bases spanning the gap. The CDR3 is made up of 15 amino acids. The CDR3 reads CASSLYDTLQETQYF. CDR3 in DNA: TGTGCCAGCAGCTTATACGATACCCTCCAAGAGACCCAGTACTTC.

This clonotype was counted between two and nine times. The chain employs TRBV2 and TRBJ1-2; D call uncertain. Germline CDR1 and CDR2: SNHLY and FYNNEI. V was trimmed by 5 bases and J by 3 bases, leaving 7 bases between them. This CDR3 is 12 amino acids long. The CDR3 bases are TGTGCCAGCAGTCCAGGATACTATGGCTACACCTTC. It yields the protein CASSPGYYGYTF.

The chain carries TRBV29-1 and TRBJ1-3; TRBD1 might be the D (5 bases). Trimming stripped 0 bases from V and 4 bases from J, with 16 bases between. The CDR3 sequence is 16 residues long. Germline V gene lookup returns CDR1 SQVTM and CDR2 ANQGSEA. The CDR3 reads CSVEEARWGEGNTIYF. The CDR3, as DNA: TGCAGCGTTGAAGAGGCTAGGTGGGGCGAAGGAAACACCATATATTTT. Filled out from reference TRBV29-1 and TRBJ1-3, the complete variable domain reads SAVISQKPSRDICQRGTSLTIQCQVDSQVTMMFWYRQQPGQSLTLIATANQGSEATYESGFVIDKFPISRPNLTFSTLTVSNMSPEDSSIYLCSVEEARWGEGNTIYFGEGSWLTVV.

This clonotype was detected a few times. The chain joins TRBV6-1 to TRBJ2-2; 7 bases align to TRBD2. Germline trimming cut 5 bases from V and 3 bases from J; bases unmatched to any gene: 9. The CDR3 totals 16 residues. Germline V gene lookup returns CDR1 MNHNS and CDR2 SASEGT. For the CDR3, the DNA is TGTGCCAGCAGTAAATGGCTAGCGGACGACACCGGGGAGCTGTTTTTT. Translation: CASSKWLADDTGELFF.

This clonotype was counted many times. The chain employs TRBV6-5 and TRBJ1-2, with D possibly being TRBD1 (5 bases). The ends were cut back, 0 bases at V and 8 bases at J, with 13 bases in the middle. CDR3 length equals 14 residues. In germline, CDR1 is MNHEY, CDR2 SVGAGI. In nucleotides, the CDR3 is TGTGCCAGCAGTTACTCGCCAGGGAGTTACGGCTACACCTTC. Its protein is CASSYSPGSYGYTF.

There are a few counts of this clonotype. The chain employs TRBV6-2 or TRBV6-3 and TRBJ2-1, with 8 nucleotides matching TRBD1. The CDR3 covers 18 residues. J was trimmed by 2 bases and V by 3 bases; bases with no gene match: 12. Germline loops: CDR1 MNHEY, CDR2 SVGEGT. CDR3 sequence: CASSYISGQALTYNEQFF. The CDR3 coding sequence is TGTGCCAGCAGTTATATATCGGGACAGGCTTTGACCTACAATGAGCAGTTCTTC.

At least ten counts were recorded for this clonotype. The chain employs TRBV12-3 or TRBV12-4 and TRBJ2-1; D gene ambiguous. The CDR3 sequence is 14 residues long. Trimming took off 6 bases at V and 0 bases at J, with 9 bases between the two ends. The CDR3, as DNA: TGTGCCAGCAGGATGCGGAACTCCTACAATGAGCAGTTCTTC. This codes for CASRMRNSYNEQFF.

This clonotype was seen a handful of times. The chain carries TRBV28 and TRBJ2-1; TRBD2 aligns across 7 bases. The CDR3 contains 15 residues. Germline-derived CDR1 and CDR2 are MDHEN and SYDVKM. Trimming removed 1 base from V and 5 bases from J; junction bases left unmatched: 5. The CDR3 protein is CASSLFGEGNNEQFF. The CDR3 DNA follows: TGTGCCAGCAGTTTATTTGGGGAGGGCAACAATGAGCAGTTCTTC.

The chain joins TRBV7-9 to TRBJ2-7; TRBD1 matches at 10 bases. The ends lost 4 bases at V and 2 bases at J; junction bases unmatched: 8. Germline assignment: CDR1 SEHNR and CDR2 FQNEAQ (reference sequence). The CDR3 spans 16 residues. The CDR3 here is CASSSPPGQGTYEQYF. The CDR3 nucleotides are TGTGCCAGCAGCTCACCACCGGGACAGGGGACCTACGAGCAGTACTTC.